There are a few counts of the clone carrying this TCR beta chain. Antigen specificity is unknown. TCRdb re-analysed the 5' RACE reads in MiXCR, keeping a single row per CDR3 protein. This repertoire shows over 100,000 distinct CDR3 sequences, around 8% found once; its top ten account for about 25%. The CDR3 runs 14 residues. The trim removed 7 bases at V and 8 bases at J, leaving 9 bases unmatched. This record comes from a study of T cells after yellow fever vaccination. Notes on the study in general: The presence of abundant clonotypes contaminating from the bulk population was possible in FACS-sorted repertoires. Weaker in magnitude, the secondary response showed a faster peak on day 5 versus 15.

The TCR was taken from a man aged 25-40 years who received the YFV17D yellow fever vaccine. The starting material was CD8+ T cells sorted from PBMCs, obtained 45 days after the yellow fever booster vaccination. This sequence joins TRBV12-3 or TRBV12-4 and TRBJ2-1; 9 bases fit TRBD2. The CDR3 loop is CASTLAGAGHEQFF. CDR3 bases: TGTGCCAGCACCTTAGCGGGAGCCGGGCATGAGCAGTTCTTC.